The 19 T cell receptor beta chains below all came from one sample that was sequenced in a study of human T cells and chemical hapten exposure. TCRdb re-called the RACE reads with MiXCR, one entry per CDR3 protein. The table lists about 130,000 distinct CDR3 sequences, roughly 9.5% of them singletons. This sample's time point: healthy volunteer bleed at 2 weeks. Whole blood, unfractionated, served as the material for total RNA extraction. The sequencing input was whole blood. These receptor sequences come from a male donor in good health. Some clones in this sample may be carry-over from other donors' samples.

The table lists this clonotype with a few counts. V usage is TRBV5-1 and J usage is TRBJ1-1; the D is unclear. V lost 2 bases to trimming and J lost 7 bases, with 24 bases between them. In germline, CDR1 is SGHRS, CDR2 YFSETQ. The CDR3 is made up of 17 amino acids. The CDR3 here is CASSFSVSDLLRNEAFF. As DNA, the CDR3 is TGCGCCAGCAGCTTTTCCGTATCTGACCTTCTGCGGAATGAAGCTTTCTTT.

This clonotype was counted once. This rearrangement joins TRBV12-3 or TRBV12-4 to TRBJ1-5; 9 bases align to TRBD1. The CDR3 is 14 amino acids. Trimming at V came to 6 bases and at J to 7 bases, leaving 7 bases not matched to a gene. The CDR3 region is CASRTTGGEQPQHF. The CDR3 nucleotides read TGTGCCAGCAGGACAACAGGGGGCGAACAGCCCCAGCATTTT.

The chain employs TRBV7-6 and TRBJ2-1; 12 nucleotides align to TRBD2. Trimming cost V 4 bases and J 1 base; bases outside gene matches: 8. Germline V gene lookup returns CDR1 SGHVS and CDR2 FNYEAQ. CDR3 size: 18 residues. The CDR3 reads CASSSAALAGGSYNEQFF. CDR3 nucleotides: TGTGCCAGCAGCTCCGCCGCACTAGCGGGGGGTTCCTACAATGAGCAGTTCTTC.

The CDR3 here is CASSPGLAGTGELFF. The CDR3 DNA is TGTGCCAGCAGTCCGGGACTAGCGGGCACCGGGGAGCTGTTTTTT. The chain employs TRBV6-6 and TRBJ2-2, with 12 nucleotides matching TRBD2. The germline V gene has CDR1 MNHNY and CDR2 SVGAGI (reference sequence). V was pared by 5 bases and J by 4 bases, with 2 bases of the junction left unmatched. This CDR3 is 15 amino acids long.

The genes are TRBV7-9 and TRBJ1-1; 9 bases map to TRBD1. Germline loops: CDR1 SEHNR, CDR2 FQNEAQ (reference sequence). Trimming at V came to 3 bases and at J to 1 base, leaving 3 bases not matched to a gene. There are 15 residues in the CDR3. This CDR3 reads CASSFRDRANTEAFF. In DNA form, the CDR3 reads TGTGCCAGCAGCTTCCGGGACAGGGCGAACACTGAAGCTTTCTTT.

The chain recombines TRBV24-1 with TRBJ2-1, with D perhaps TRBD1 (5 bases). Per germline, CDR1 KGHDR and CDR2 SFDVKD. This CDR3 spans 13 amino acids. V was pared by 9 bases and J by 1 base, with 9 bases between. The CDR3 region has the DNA TGTGCCACCCAAGGGGCTTCCTACAATGAGCAGTTCTTC. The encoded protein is CATQGASYNEQFF.

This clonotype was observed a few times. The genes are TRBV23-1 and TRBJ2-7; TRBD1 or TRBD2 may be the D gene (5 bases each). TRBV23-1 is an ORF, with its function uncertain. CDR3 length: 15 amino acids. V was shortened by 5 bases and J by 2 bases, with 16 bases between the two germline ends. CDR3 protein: CASSERGIRTYEQYF. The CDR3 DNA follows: TGCGCCAGCAGTGAGAGGGGTATTAGGACCTACGAGCAGTACTTC.

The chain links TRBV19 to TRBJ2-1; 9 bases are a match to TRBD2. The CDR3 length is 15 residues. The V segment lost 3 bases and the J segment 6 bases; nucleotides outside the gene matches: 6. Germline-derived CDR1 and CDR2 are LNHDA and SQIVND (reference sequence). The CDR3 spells CASSIAAGGANEQFF. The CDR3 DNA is TGTGCCAGTAGTATTGCGGCGGGAGGGGCCAATGAGCAGTTCTTC.

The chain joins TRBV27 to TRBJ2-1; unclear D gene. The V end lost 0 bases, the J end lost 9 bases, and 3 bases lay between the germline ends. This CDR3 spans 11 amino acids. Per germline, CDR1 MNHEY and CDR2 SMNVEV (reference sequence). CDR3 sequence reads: CASSLSGEQFF. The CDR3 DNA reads TGTGCCAGCAGTTTATCGGGTGAGCAGTTCTTC.

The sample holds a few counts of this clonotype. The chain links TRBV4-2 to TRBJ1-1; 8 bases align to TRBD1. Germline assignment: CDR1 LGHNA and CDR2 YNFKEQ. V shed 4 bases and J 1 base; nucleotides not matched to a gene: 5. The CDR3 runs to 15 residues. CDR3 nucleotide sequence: TGTGCCAGCAGCCGGGGGACAGGAGCGAACACTGAAGCTTTCTTT. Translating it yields CASSRGTGANTEAFF.

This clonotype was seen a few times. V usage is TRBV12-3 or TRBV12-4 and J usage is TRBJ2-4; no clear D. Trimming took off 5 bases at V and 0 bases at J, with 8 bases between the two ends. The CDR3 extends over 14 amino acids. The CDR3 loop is CASSPRIAKNIQYF. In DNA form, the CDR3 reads TGTGCCAGCAGTCCACGGATAGCCAAAAACATTCAGTACTTC.

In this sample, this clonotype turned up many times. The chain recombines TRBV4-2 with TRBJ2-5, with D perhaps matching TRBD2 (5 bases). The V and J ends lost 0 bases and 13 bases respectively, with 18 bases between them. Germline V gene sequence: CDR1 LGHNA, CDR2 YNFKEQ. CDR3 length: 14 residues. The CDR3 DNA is TGTGCCAGCAGCCAAGATTTAGATGGGGAGCAGCGGTACTTC. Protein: CASSQDLDGEQRYF.

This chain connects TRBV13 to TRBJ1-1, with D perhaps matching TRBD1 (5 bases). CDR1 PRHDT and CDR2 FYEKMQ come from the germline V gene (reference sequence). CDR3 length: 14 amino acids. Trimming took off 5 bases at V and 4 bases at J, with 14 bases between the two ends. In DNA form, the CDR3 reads TGTGCCAGCAGCGCTGGGGGAGTTAGCACTGAAGCTTTCTTT. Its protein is CASSAGGVSTEAFF.

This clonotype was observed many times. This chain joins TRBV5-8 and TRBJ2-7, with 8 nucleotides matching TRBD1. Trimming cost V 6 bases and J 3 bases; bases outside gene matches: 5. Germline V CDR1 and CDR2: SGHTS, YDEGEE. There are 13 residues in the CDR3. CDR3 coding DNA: TGTGCCAGCACCTCGACAGGGGTCTACGAGCAGTACTTC. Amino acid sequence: CASTSTGVYEQYF.

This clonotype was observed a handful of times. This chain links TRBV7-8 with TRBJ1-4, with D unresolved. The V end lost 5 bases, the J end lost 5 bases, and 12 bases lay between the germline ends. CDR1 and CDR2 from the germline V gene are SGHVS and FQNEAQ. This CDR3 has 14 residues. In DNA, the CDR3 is TGTGCCAGCAGCCCGGGGTGGGGAAATGAAAAACTGTTTTTT. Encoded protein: CASSPGWGNEKLFF. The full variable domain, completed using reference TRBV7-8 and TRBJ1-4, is GAGVSQSPRYKVAKRGQDVALRCDPISGHVSLFWYQQALGQGPEFLTYFQNEAQLDKSGLPSDRFFAERPEGSVSTLKIQRTQQEDSAVYLCASSPGWGNEKLFFGSGTQLSVL.

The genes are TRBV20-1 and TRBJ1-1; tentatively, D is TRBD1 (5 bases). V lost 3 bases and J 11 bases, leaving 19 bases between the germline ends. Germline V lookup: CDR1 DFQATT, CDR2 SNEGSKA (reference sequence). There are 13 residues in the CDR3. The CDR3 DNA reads TGCAGTGCTAGCCCCCAGGGAATACTGGAGGCTTTCTTT. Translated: CSASPQGILEAFF.

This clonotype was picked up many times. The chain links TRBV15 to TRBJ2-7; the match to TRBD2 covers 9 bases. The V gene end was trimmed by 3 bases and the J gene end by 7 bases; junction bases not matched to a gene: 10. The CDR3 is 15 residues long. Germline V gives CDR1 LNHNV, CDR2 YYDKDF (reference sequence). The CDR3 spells CATSSGRREGLEQYF. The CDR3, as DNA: TGTGCCACCAGCAGCGGAAGGCGGGAGGGCCTTGAGCAGTACTTC. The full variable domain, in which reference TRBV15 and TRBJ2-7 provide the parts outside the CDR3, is DAMVIQNPRYQVTQFGKPVTLSCSQTLNHNVMYWYQQKSSQAPKLLFHYYDKDFNNEADTPDNFQSRRPNTSFCFLDIRSPGLGDTAMYLCATSSGRREGLEQYFGPGTRLTVT.

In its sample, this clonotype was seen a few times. CDR3 bases: TGTGCCAGCAGCCTGAGCGGGGGGGTAACCTACGAGCAGTACTTC. This codes for CASSLSGGVTYEQYF. The chain couples TRBV12-3 or TRBV12-4 to TRBJ2-7, with 10 bases aligning to TRBD2. The CDR3 runs 15 residues. Trimming took 6 bases from V and 2 from J; bases not matched to a gene: 7.

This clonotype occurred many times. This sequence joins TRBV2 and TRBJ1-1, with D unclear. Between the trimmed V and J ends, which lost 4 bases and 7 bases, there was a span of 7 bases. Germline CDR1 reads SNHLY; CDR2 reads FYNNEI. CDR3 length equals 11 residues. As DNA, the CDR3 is TGTGCCAGCAGTGTGGCAGTTGAAGCTTTCTTT. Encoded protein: CASSVAVEAFF.